One sample yielded the 2 T cell receptor beta chains listed below, sequenced in a study of T-cell memory formation after mild COVID-19. TCRdb passed the 5' RACE reads through MiXCR, listing each CDR3 protein once. The table lists around 510,000 distinct CDR3 sequences, roughly 22% of them singletons. The material sequenced was PBMCs or a T cell subset sorted from them (not recorded which). Every receptor here comes from an adult woman who had mild COVID-19 (a few samples of this study predate the infection). Cell type and time point are not known.

Only a few counts were recorded for this clonotype. V usage is TRBV30 and J usage is TRBJ1-1, with D unresolved. Trimming took off 0 bases at V and 5 bases at J, with 10 bases between the two ends. The CDR3 runs 13 residues. Germline CDR1 reads GTSNPN; CDR2 reads SVGIG (reference sequence). CDR3 in DNA: TGTGCCTGGAGTGTTTATGGTCGGACTGAAGCTTTCTTT. It encodes CAWSVYGRTEAFF.

The chain is built from TRBV7-6 and TRBJ2-3, with D possibly TRBD1 on 6 matching bases. Germline V gives CDR1 SGHVS, CDR2 FNYEAQ. Trimming stripped 5 bases from V and 0 bases from J, with 12 bases between. The CDR3 covers 15 residues. The CDR3 DNA follows: TGTGCCAGCAGCATGCAACAGGGTAGCACAGATACGCAGTATTTT. Translated: CASSMQQGSTDTQYF. Full variable domain (rest looked up from reference TRBV7-6 and TRBJ2-3): GAGVSQSPRYKVTKRGQDVALRCDPISGHVSLYWYRQALGQGPEFLTYFNYEAQQDKSGLPNDRFSAERPEGSISTLTIQRTEQRDSAMYRCASSMQQGSTDTQYFGPGTRLTVL.